This is a list of T cell receptor beta chains from one sample in a study of T cells in Graves' hyperthyroidism and ophthalmopathy. One entry per CDR3 protein results from TCRdb running MiXCR on the multiplex PCR reads. The repertoire includes hundreds of thousands of distinct CDR3 sequences, around 15% of them detected once, and 28% sits in the top ten. Sequencing used blood. These receptors were obtained from a man aged 50-60 years with Graves' ophthalmopathy. Both conserved end residues are part of each CDR3. Fields, in order: J gene, V gene, D gene, clone size, CDR3 DNA, CDR3 protein. The D gene is left open where the match is weak. Size tells how often a clone was seen (once, few, many) or the class of an expanded clone, and some rows leave it out.

TRBJ2-3 TRBV6-1 - many TGTGCCAGCAGTCCAGCCAATTCCCTCTCCACAGATACGCAGTATTTT CASSPANSLSTDTQYF
TRBJ2-1 TRBV28 - - TGTGCCAGCACGTGGGGGCGGAGCAATGAGCAGTTCTTC CASTWGRSNEQFF
TRBJ1-1 TRBV20-1 - few TGCAGTGCCAAGGGACGGGGGAACACTGAAGCTTTCTTT CSAKGRGNTEAFF
TRBJ2-7 TRBV29-1 - - TGCAGCGTTCGACAGGCCCGCTCCTACGAGCAGTACTTC CSVRQARSYEQYF
TRBJ2-1 TRBV28 - many TGTGCCAGCAGTTTCCGGCTAGCAGGAGATGAGCAGTTCTTC CASSFRLAGDEQFF
TRBJ2-1 TRBV18 TRBD2 many TGTGCCAGCTCACCTAGTAGCGGGAGGCTCTCCTACAATGAGCAGTTCTTC CASSPSSGRLSYNEQFF
TRBJ2-3 TRBV7-8 - many TGTGCCAGCAGCTTAGAAAGGGGGGGTAGAGATACGCAGTATTTT CASSLERGGRDTQYF
TRBJ2-5 TRBV7-9 - few TGTGCCAGCAGCTTAGTGAGTGGGACCCAGTACTTC CASSLVSGTQYF
TRBJ2-7 TRBV18 - many TGTGCCAGCTCACCACCCTCCGGGTATTACGAGCAGTACTTC CASSPPSGYYEQYF
TRBJ1-1 TRBV4-1 - many TGCGCCAGCAGCCAAGATCTTTTTAGGCAGGGAGCTTTCTTT CASSQDLFRQGAFF
TRBJ2-5 TRBV5-1 TRBD2 many TGCGCCAGCAGCCCGGGACTAGCGGGAGTGGTCGAAGAGACCCAGTACTTC CASSPGLAGVVEETQYF
TRBJ1-5 TRBV12-3/TRBV12-4 TRBD1 many TGTGCCAGCAGTCGTCAGGGGGCAGGTCAGCCCCAGCATTTT CASSRQGAGQPQHF
TRBJ2-1 TRBV12-3/TRBV12-4 - many TGTGCCAGCACCTCGCGCGGGGAGCTCTACAATGAGCAGTTCTTC CASTSRGELYNEQFF
TRBJ2-3 TRBV20-1 - many TGCAGTGCTAGAGATAAGGGGGTGGGGGCAGATACGCAGTATTTT CSARDKGVGADTQYF
TRBJ2-3 TRBV3-1 - many TGTGCCAGCAGCCAAGAGCTGGAGGGATTGGATACGCAGTATTTT CASSQELEGLDTQYF
TRBJ1-2 TRBV29-1 - - TGCAGCGTTGCCCCGGGGGGGCCTAGCTATGGCCACACCTTC CSVAPGGPSYGHTF
TRBJ2-2 TRBV24-1 TRBD2 many TGTGCCACCAGTCTGGGGAGGGACACCGGGGAGCTGTTTTTT CATSLGRDTGELFF
TRBJ2-3 TRBV11-2 - many TGTGCCAGCAGCTTAAGGCCCTACAGGGACAATCCAGATACGCAGTATTTT CASSLRPYRDNPDTQYF
TRBJ2-5 TRBV3-1 TRBD1 many TGTGCCAGCAGCCAAGGGGACAGGGGGCCCCAAGAGACCCAGTACTTC CASSQGDRGPQETQYF
TRBJ2-1 TRBV24-1 TRBD2 - TGTGCCACCAGTGGCATAATCGGGACTAAGACCTACAATGAGCAGTTCTTC CATSGIIGTKTYNEQFF
TRBJ1-1 TRBV15 - many TGTGCCACCAGCAGAGGAAGGCAGGGAGGGGTCACTGAAGCTTTCTTT CATSRGRQGGVTEAFF
TRBJ2-4 TRBV15 - many TGTGCCACCAGCAGAGGAGGAGTGGGCGTAGCCAAAAACATTCAGTACTTC CATSRGGVGVAKNIQYF
TRBJ1-2 TRBV12-3/TRBV12-4 - many TGTGCCAGCAGTCCACAAGCTTTCGGCTACACCTTC CASSPQAFGYTF
TRBJ2-7 TRBV20-1 TRBD1 many TGCAGTGCTAGAGATATCCCGACAGGGATCCCCTACGAGCAGTACTTC CSARDIPTGIPYEQYF
TRBJ1-5 TRBV19 - - TGTGCCAGTAGTGAAGTTAGGGTAGGTCAGCCCCAGCATTTT CASSEVRVGQPQHF
TRBJ2-7 TRBV9 TRBD2 many TGTGCCAGCAGCGTAGCCGCTAGCGGATACTACGAGCAGTACTTC CASSVAASGYYEQYF
TRBJ2-1 TRBV20-1 - many TGCAGTGCTAGACAGGAGAGCTCCTACAATGAGCAGTTCTTC CSARQESSYNEQFF
TRBJ2-1 TRBV3-1 TRBD2 many TGTGCCAGCAGCCAAATGCGGGAGGGGGGTGAGCAGTTCTTC CASSQMREGGEQFF
TRBJ1-4 TRBV2 - many TGTGCCAGCACCCTAGACAAAGGGCGTGAAGAAAAACTGTTTTTT CASTLDKGREEKLFF
TRBJ2-1 TRBV11-2 - many TGTGCCAGCAGCTTAGCCAGGGTTAATGAGCAGTTCTTC CASSLARVNEQFF
TRBJ2-6 TRBV11-3 - few TGTGCCAGCAGCTTAGGAGGGATCAACGTCCTGACTTTC CASSLGGINVLTF
TRBJ2-3 TRBV20-1 TRBD2 many TGCAGTGCAACCCGGGGACTAGCGGGCACAGATACGCAGTATTTT CSATRGLAGTDTQYF
TRBJ2-3 TRBV29-1 TRBD2 few TGCAGCGTTGTGCCGCGGGAGACAGGCACAGATACGCAGTATTTT CSVVPRETGTDTQYF
TRBJ2-7 TRBV6-1 TRBD1 many TGTGCCAGCAGCCCGACAGGGGTGACCCACGAGCAGTACTTC CASSPTGVTHEQYF
TRBJ2-5 TRBV20-1 TRBD1 many TGCAGTGCCGTTAACAGGGGGCAGGGGACCCAGTACTTC CSAVNRGQGTQYF
TRBJ1-3 TRBV4-1 - - TGCGCCAGCAGCCAAGGGTTCTACAGGTACCCTGGAAACACCATATATTTT CASSQGFYRYPGNTIYF
TRBJ2-7 TRBV10-2 TRBD2 many TGCGCCAGCATTAGCGGGAGTTCCTACGAGCAGTACTTC CASISGSSYEQYF
TRBJ2-7 TRBV5-4 - few TGCGCCAGCAGCTTGGAAAGGTGGGAGCGGGCCTACTACAAGCAGTACTTC CASSLERWERAYYKQYF
TRBJ2-1 TRBV12-3/TRBV12-4 TRBD2 few TGTGCCAGCAGTTTAATCTCGGGTAGCGGGAAATCTAACAATGAGCAGTTCTTC CASSLISGSGKSNNEQFF
TRBJ2-7 TRBV6-1 TRBD2 - TGTGCCAGCAGTTTTGGGCTAGCGGGTACCTACGAGCAGTACTTC CASSFGLAGTYEQYF
TRBJ2-1 TRBV20-1 TRBD2 many TGCAGTGCTAGTTTGAGAGGGGAGGGTGAGCAGTTCTTC CSASLRGEGEQFF
TRBJ1-2 TRBV20-1 - - TGCAGTGTTCTTCGTCAGGGGAGCTATGGCTACACCTTC CSVLRQGSYGYTF
TRBJ2-7 TRBV28 TRBD1 many TGTGCCAGCAAATCCCCGGGACAGGGAGACTACGAGCAGTACTTC CASKSPGQGDYEQYF